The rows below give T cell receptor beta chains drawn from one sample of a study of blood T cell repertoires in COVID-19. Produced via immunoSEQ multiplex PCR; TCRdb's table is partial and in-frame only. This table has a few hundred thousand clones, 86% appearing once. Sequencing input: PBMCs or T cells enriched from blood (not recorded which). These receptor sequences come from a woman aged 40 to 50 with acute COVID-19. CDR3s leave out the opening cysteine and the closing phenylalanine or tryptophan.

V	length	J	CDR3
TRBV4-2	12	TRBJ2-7	ASSQVAGGYEQY
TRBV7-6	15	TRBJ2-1	ASSLDETSGVYNEQF
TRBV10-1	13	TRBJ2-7	ASSDGSLLGVEQY
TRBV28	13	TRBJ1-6	ASSLGDRANSPLH
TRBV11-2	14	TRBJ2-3	ASSRLLAGNTDTQY
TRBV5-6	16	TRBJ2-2	ASSMGLAGGPLTGELF
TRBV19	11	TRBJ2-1	ASSMGRGTGQV
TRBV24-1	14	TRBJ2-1	ATSVGDSRGYNEQF
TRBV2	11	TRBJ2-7	ASSTDTSYEQY
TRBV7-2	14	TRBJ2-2	ASSFGLDRFTGELF
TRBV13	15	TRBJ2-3	ASSPRPISGSTDTQY
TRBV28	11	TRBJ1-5	ATGTGGNQPQH
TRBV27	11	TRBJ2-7	ASSLGTADEQY
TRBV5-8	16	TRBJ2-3	ASSYRPGLAGATDTQY
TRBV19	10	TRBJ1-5	ASKQINQPQH
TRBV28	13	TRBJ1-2	ASCPGDPANYGYT
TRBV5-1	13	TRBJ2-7	ASSPGQGAVYEQY
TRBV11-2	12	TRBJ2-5	ASSQGWRAETQY
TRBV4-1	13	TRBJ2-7	ASSQEAGRVYEQY
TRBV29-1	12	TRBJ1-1	SVRGRTGGTEAF
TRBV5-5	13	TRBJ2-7	ASSLAVQPTYEQY
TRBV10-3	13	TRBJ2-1	AISEPGLAENEQF
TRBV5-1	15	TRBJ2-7	ASSPGQGDYGRDEQY
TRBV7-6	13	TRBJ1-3	ASSKDRGSGNTIY
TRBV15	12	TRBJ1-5	ATRGEENNQPQH
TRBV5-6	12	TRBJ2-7	ASSWTSAVYEQY
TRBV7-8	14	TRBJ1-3	ASSTGQGDSGNTIY
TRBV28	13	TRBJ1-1	ASTEGAGEYAEAF
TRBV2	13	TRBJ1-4	ASSVQAGVSEKLF
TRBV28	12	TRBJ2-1	ASRPLAVVHEQF
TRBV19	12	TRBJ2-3	ASSIPYGADTQY
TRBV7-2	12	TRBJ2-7	ASSIRDTSYEQY
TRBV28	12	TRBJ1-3	ASIQGTSGNTIY
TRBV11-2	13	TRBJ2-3	ASSFTSGNTDTQY
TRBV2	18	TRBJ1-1	ASSRPGTGVLAATNTEAF
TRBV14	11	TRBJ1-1	ASSGQTNTEAF
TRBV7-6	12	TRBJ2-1	ASSPRNSYNEQF
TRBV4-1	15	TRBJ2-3	ASSQGRDTDFTDTQY
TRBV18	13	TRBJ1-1	ASSPFGQMNTEAF
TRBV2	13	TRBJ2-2	ASSEASGFAGELF
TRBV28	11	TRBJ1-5	ASSALRDQPQH
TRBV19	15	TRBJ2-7	ASSIGQGTSGINEQY
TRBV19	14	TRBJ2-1	ASSRGQLISYNEQF
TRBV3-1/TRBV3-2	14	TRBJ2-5	ASSQRVRLSQETQY
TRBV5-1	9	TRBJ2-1	ASSPEHEQF
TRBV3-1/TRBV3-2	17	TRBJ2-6	ASSNRGTATLSGANVLT
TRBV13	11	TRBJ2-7	ASSWDSSYEQY
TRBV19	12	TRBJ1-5	ATAIGGFGQPQH
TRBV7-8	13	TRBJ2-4	ASSLLAGAGNIQY
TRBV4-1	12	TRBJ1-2	ASSQHIAGGGYT
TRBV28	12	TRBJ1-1	ASYVSGLSTEAF
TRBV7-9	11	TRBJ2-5	ASSFDNQETQY
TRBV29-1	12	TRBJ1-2	SVGGGSRNYGYT
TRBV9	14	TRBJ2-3	ASSPSSGGITDTQY
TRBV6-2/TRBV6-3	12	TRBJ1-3	ASSYGLNGNTIY
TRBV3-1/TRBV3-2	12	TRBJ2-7	ASSRTSGSAEQY